The 23 T cell receptor beta chains given below trace back to one sample, sequenced in a study of blood T cell repertoires in COVID-19. Sequencing was performed with immunoSEQ multiplex PCR; in TCRdb, only in-frame clones are kept and a portion is missing. Found here are 80,000 or so clones, around 85% of them singletons; the top ten hold roughly 9.1%. Sequenced: peripheral blood. Source of these receptors: a man over 45 with COVID-19, enrolled during active disease.

The chain combines TRBV28 with TRBJ1-4; 7 bases are a match to TRBD1. CDR1 is MDHEN, CDR2 SYDVKM, per germline. The CDR3 runs 15 residues. The V and J ends lost 8 bases and 8 bases, in that order; junction bases with no gene match: 14. CDR3 region: CASARWGTAEEKLFF. The CDR3 nucleotides read TGTGCCAGCGCCCGATGGGGGACAGCTGAGGAAAAACTGTTTTTT.

The V call is TRBV28, the J call TRBJ2-3, with 9 bases lining up with TRBD1. CDR1 is MDHEN and CDR2 is SYDVKM in the germline V gene. Trimming removed 4 bases from V and 2 bases from J; junction bases left unmatched: 7. CDR3 length equals 16 residues. For the CDR3, the DNA is TGTGCCAGCAGTTCCAGAGACAGGGGGTTCACAGATACGCAGTATTTT. Translation gives CASSSRDRGFTDTQYF.

This chain uses TRBV9 with TRBJ1-1; D might be TRBD1 (5 bases). V was clipped by 0 bases and J by 5 bases, with 14 bases between them. Looked up from germline, CDR1 is SGDLS and CDR2 is YYNGEE. The CDR3 length is 15 residues. CDR3 DNA sequence: TGTGCCAGCAGCGTAGGATCGGGTCGGGGGACTGAAGCTTTCTTT. Protein sequence: CASSVGSGRGTEAFF.

This clone was observed a few times. The rearrangement uses TRBV30 and TRBJ2-3; perhaps TRBD2 as D (6 bases). The V end was cut by 4 bases, the J end by 4 bases, with 15 bases between. Per the germline V gene, CDR1 is GTSNPN and CDR2 is SVGIG (reference sequence). The CDR3 covers 14 residues. Here the CDR3 DNA reads TGTGCCTGGACCCTCGGAGGGGAAGCAGATACGCAGTATTTT. This sequence encodes CAWTLGGEADTQYF.

V usage is TRBV18 and J usage is TRBJ1-2, with TRBD1 identical over 7 bases. Unmatched junction bases numbered 6, after V lost 2 bases and J lost 0 bases. The CDR3 is made up of 16 amino acids. Germline-derived CDR1 and CDR2 are KGHSH and LQKENI. The CDR3 sequence is CASSPMTGSSNYGYTF. Written as DNA, the CDR3 is TGTGCCAGCTCACCAATGACAGGGAGCTCTAACTATGGCTACACCTTC.

The V call is TRBV19, the J call TRBJ1-5; possible D gene TRBD1, 6 bases. V lost 3 bases and J lost 5, with 14 bases in between. This CDR3 has 15 amino acids. CDR1 is LNHDA and CDR2 is SQIVND in the germline V gene (reference sequence). CDR3 loop: CASSMVGWGHQPQHF. The CDR3 DNA is TGTGCCAGTAGTATGGTCGGGTGGGGGCATCAGCCCCAGCATTTT.

V and J are TRBV6-1 and TRBJ2-6; 7 bases are a match to TRBD1. V lost 4 bases and J lost 2; bases outside the gene matches: 5. Germline values: CDR1 MNHNS, CDR2 SASEGT. CDR3 size: 16 residues. The CDR3, as DNA: TGTGCCAGCAGTGCCCAGACAGGGACTGGGGCCAACGTCCTGACTTTC. It codes for CASSAQTGTGANVLTF.

The gene calls are TRBV13 and TRBJ2-1, with 7 bases lining up with TRBD2. From germline, CDR1 is PRHDT and CDR2 FYEKMQ (reference sequence). The CDR3 runs to 18 residues. The junction had 10 bases not matched to a gene; V was cut back by 2 bases and J by 0 bases. As DNA, the CDR3 is TGTGCCAGCAGCTTAACCGGACTAGGGTCGTTCTCCTACAATGAGCAGTTCTTC. Protein sequence: CASSLTGLGSFSYNEQFF.

In nucleotides, the CDR3 is TGTGCCAGCAGTTTTGAGGGAAATCAGCCCCAGCATTTT. The encoded protein is CASSFEGNQPQHF. The chain couples TRBV12-3 or TRBV12-4 to TRBJ1-5; unclear D gene. Trimming pared 3 bases from V and 4 bases from J, leaving 7 bases between. The CDR3 totals 13 residues.

This clone was counted a single time. J is TRBJ2-7 and V is TRBV27; maybe TRBD2 (6 bases). The germline V and J ends were trimmed by 6 bases and 0 bases, with 9 bases remaining between them. Germline CDR1 and CDR2: MNHEY and SMNVEV (reference sequence). This CDR3 is 13 amino acids long. The CDR3 spells CASRGLNSYEQYF. CDR3 nucleotide sequence: TGTGCCAGCAGGGGACTGAACTCCTACGAGCAGTACTTC.

There are a few counts of this clone. This chain links TRBV7-8 with TRBJ2-1; TRBD1 aligns across 9 bases. After removal of 5 bases from V and 12 bases from J, the junction contained 5 bases not matched to a gene. The CDR3 runs 12 residues. Germline assignment: CDR1 SGHVS and CDR2 FQNEAQ. The CDR3 region is CASSPPDRGQFF. As DNA, the CDR3 is TGTGCCAGCAGCCCGCCGGACAGGGGGCAGTTCTTC. Full variable domain (missing parts from reference TRBV7-8 and TRBJ2-1): GAGVSQSPRYKVAKRGQDVALRCDPISGHVSLFWYQQALGQGPEFLTYFQNEAQLDKSGLPSDRFFAERPEGSVSTLKIQRTQQEDSAVYLCASSPPDRGQFFGPGTRLTVL.

J is TRBJ2-1 and V is TRBV5-1, with D tentatively TRBD1 (6 bases). The germline gives CDR1 SGHRS, CDR2 YFSETQ. CDR3 size: 15 residues. Trimming pared 1 base from V and 7 bases from J, leaving 15 bases between. The CDR3 protein is CASSLLQGFRNEQFF. CDR3 coding DNA: TGCGCCAGCAGCTTGTTACAGGGATTCAGAAATGAGCAGTTCTTC.

The chain is built from TRBV28 and TRBJ2-1; 7 nucleotides agree with TRBD2. Germline V gene sequence: CDR1 MDHEN, CDR2 SYDVKM. This CDR3 spans 15 amino acids. V dropped 9 bases and J dropped 0; count of bases not matched to a gene: 8. CDR3 in amino acids: CASVRAGYSYNEQFF. The CDR3 nucleotides are TGTGCCAGTGTGAGAGCGGGGTACTCCTACAATGAGCAGTTCTTC. The full variable domain, with the rest looked up from reference TRBV28 and TRBJ2-1, is DVKVTQSSRYLVKRTGEKVFLECVQDMDHENMFWYRQDPGLGLRLIYFSYDVKMKEKGDIPEGYSVSREKKERFSLILESASTNQTSMYLCASVRAGYSYNEQFFGPGTRLTVL.

The chain combines TRBV28 with TRBJ1-4, with TRBD1 identical over 10 bases. Germline assignment: CDR1 MDHEN and CDR2 SYDVKM. With V trimmed by 3 bases and J by 8 bases, 6 bases remained unmatched. The CDR3 totals 15 residues. CDR3 in amino acids: CASSFVGQGNEKLFF. The CDR3 nucleotides read TGTGCCAGCAGTTTCGTGGGACAGGGGAACGAAAAACTGTTTTTT. Supplemented by reference TRBV28 and TRBJ1-4, the full variable domain reads DVKVTQSSRYLVKRTGEKVFLECVQDMDHENMFWYRQDPGLGLRLIYFSYDVKMKEKGDIPEGYSVSREKKERFSLILESASTNQTSMYLCASSFVGQGNEKLFFGSGTQLSVL.

This clone was seen only once. This sequence joins TRBV6-1 and TRBJ1-5; the match to TRBD1 covers 7 bases. The CDR3 is 15 amino acids. The germline V gene has CDR1 MNHNS and CDR2 SASEGT. Trimming cost V 5 bases and J 0 bases; bases outside gene matches: 4. The CDR3 nucleotides are TGTGCCAGCAGTCCGACAGGGTCTAGCAATCAGCCCCAGCATTTT. Its protein is CASSPTGSSNQPQHF.

This chain links TRBV30 with TRBJ1-2; D may be TRBD1 (5 bases). V lost 0 bases to trimming and J lost 4 bases, with 9 bases between them. CDR3 size: 13 residues. The germline gives CDR1 GTSNPN, CDR2 SVGIG (reference sequence). CDR3 DNA: TGTGCCTGGAGTGTACGGAGGGGCTATGGCTACACCTTC. It yields the protein CAWSVRRGYGYTF.

The chain links TRBV28 to TRBJ1-5, with D perhaps matching TRBD1 (6 bases). CDR1 is MDHEN and CDR2 is SYDVKM in the germline V gene. CDR3 size: 15 residues. V was shortened by 5 bases and J by 3 bases, with 14 bases between the two germline ends. The CDR3 sequence: CASSPPQGNNQPQHF. The CDR3 DNA is TGTGCCAGCAGTCCGCCGCAGGGGAACAATCAGCCCCAGCATTTT.

The chain uses TRBV3-1 (or the pseudogene TRBV3-2) and TRBJ2-5; D perhaps matches TRBD2 (7 bases). Trimming removed 1 base at V and 2 bases at J, with 29 bases between. CDR1 and CDR2 from the germline V gene are LGHDT and YNNKEL (reference sequence). This CDR3 comprises 21 residues. In DNA form, the CDR3 reads TGTGCCAGCAGCCAAGCCCCTTCCCGGGGGCGGCTAGCGGCGGGGCAAGAGACCCAGTACTTC. Amino acid sequence: CASSQAPSRGRLAAGQETQYF.

The chain uses TRBV19 and TRBJ1-1; maybe TRBD1 (5 bases). CDR1 and CDR2 (germline): LNHDA, SQIVND (reference sequence). Between the trimmed V and J ends, which lost 7 bases and 11 bases, there was a span of 17 bases. The CDR3 length is 12 residues. The CDR3 here is CASITDTKKAFF. The CDR3 bases are TGTGCCAGTATCACGGACACAAAGAAGGCTTTCTTT.

This clone was seen a few times. The chain has TRBV7-9 and TRBJ1-2, with a possible D match to TRBD1 (6 bases). Trimming removed 3 bases at V and 4 bases at J, with 15 bases between. The germline gives CDR1 SEHNR, CDR2 FQNEAQ (reference sequence). The CDR3 length is 15 residues. CDR3 region: CASSFHGQSVYGYTF. CDR3 DNA sequence: TGTGCCAGCAGCTTCCACGGACAGTCCGTCTATGGCTACACCTTC.

This clone was recorded once. CDR3 DNA sequence: TGTGCCACCAGTGACCAAGGACTAGCGAGAACCTCCTACGAGCAGTACTTC. As protein: CATSDQGLARTSYEQYF. The chain joins TRBV24-1 to TRBJ2-7; 9 bases agree with TRBD2. J was trimmed by 0 bases and V by 4 bases; bases with no gene match: 9. This CDR3 region has 17 residues. Germline CDR1 is KGHDR and CDR2 is SFDVKD.

V usage is TRBV5-6 and J usage is TRBJ1-1; 9 nucleotides line up with TRBD1. Trimming cost V 2 bases and J 6 bases; bases outside gene matches: 11. This CDR3 spans 16 amino acids. CDR1 SGHDT and CDR2 YYEEEE come from the germline V gene. This CDR3 reads CASSFPPQGAGAEAFF. The DNA for the CDR3 is TGTGCCAGCAGCTTCCCCCCACAGGGGGCTGGAGCTGAAGCTTTCTTT.

The chain joins TRBV5-1 to TRBJ2-1; TRBD2 matches 10 bases. In germline, CDR1 is SGHRS, CDR2 YFSETQ. This CDR3 is built from 15 residues. V was pared by 3 bases and J by 6 bases, with 6 bases of the junction left unmatched. This CDR3 is CASSSVAGGGNEQFF. CDR3 coding DNA: TGCGCCAGCAGCTCAGTAGCGGGAGGTGGCAATGAGCAGTTCTTC.